This TCR beta chain is drawn from a study of T cell repertoires and Cas9 in healthy adults. Study at large: CD4 and CD8 compartments: SpCas9-reactive T cells profiled for potency, cytotoxicity, lineage.

The CDR3 is 16 amino acids. V dropped 8 bases and J dropped 0 bases, with 16 bases sitting between them. Germline assignment: CDR1 MDHEN and CDR2 SYDVKM. To note about this clone: The target antigen is unknown.

Findings and caveats of the study: Reportedly, SpCas9-reactive effector T cell proliferation and function were mitigated by SpCas9-reactive Tregs in vitro.

Using immunoSEQ multiplex PCR, the repertoire was profiled, and TCRdb retains in-frame clones only, with some absent. The sample shows around 20,000 clones, less than 95% of them seen only once. Source material: CD4+ effector T cells (CD127+, CD25-, CD137-, CD154-) from PBMCs; culture status not recorded. The V call is TRBV28, the J call TRBJ1-4; D unresolved. This TCR came from a human donor in good health. The CDR3 here is CASGPFRLATNEKLFF. CDR3 in DNA: TGTGCCAGCGGCCCATTCAGGCTTGCAACTAATGAAAAACTGTTTTTT.